This T cell receptor beta chain is drawn from a study of OX40 agonist ivuxolimab in advanced cancers. The V end was cut by 0 bases, the J end by 10 bases, with 16 bases between. This CDR3 has 14 amino acids. Germline-derived CDR1 and CDR2 are SGHRS and YFSETQ. TCRdb keeps only in-frame clones here, not all; method: immunoSEQ multiplex PCR. The sample has 66,000 or so clones; roughly 84% are singletons. The sequence was obtained from an adult with an advanced solid tumor such as melanoma, head and neck, liver or kidney cancer. This specimen consisted of CD4+ or CD8+ T cells sorted from blood, obtained in a trial of the OX40 agonist ivuxolimab. The V call is TRBV5-1, the J call TRBJ1-1; the D gene is possibly TRBD1 (5 bases). In DNA, the CDR3 is TGCGCCAGCAGCTTGGCCTTAGTAGGGGATGGAGCTTTCTTT. Amino acids: CASSLALVGDGAFF.